This T cell receptor beta chain was observed in a study of T-cell reconstitution after alpha-beta-depleted transplantation in children. This clonotype was detected only a few times. Antigen unknown. General observations from the study: Some patients' high day-60 TCRbeta diversity was attributed to recipient cells surviving conditioning.

Researchers prepared the TCRbeta library using unique molecular identifiers, the study reports. From the PCR reads, TCRdb called clonotypes with MiXCR, one entry per CDR3 protein. The sample includes about 78,000 distinct CDR3 sequences, roughly 14% seen only once; the top ten take 25% to 35%. The receptor was isolated from a male patient between 2 and 9 years old who had a stem cell transplant for acute lymphoblastic leukemia, so the T cells may come from the graft donor. Here the sequenced sample was PBMCs, mostly from graft donor cells, taken 180 days after TCRalphabeta/CD19-depleted stem cell transplant.

CDR3 in amino acids: CASSYSVSYYEQYF. The CDR3 DNA follows: TGTGCCAGCAGTTATTCCGTTTCTTACTACGAGCAGTACTTC. This chain joins TRBV6-5 and TRBJ2-7; no clear D. Trimming cost V 3 bases and J 3 bases, with 12 bases left between them. This CDR3 has 14 amino acids. Germline V gene data show CDR1 as MNHEY and CDR2 as SVGAGI.